The rows below give T cell receptor beta chains drawn from one sample of a study of T-cell reconstitution after alpha-beta-depleted transplantation in children. TCRdb ran MiXCR on the PCR reads and lists one entry per CDR3 protein. The table lists a few hundred thousand distinct CDR3 sequences, roughly 27% of them singletons, with under 45% in the top ten. The material sequenced was PBMCs, taken before TCRalphabeta/CD19-depleted stem cell transplant. Receptors originate from a boy under two years old with Wiskott-Aldrich syndrome, due to receive a stem cell transplant. CDR3s include the opening cysteine and the closing phenylalanine or tryptophan. The D gene is left open where the match is weak. For some rows the clone size is stated as once, few or many, or as a class when expanded; others skip it.

J,length,D,V,size,DNA,CDR3
TRBJ2-7,17,TRBD1,TRBV28,.,TGTGCCAGCAGTTCTTACCACGGGACAGGGAAATTCTACGAGCAGTACTTC,CASSSYHGTGKFYEQYF
TRBJ2-1,16,TRBD2,TRBV24-1,.,TGTGCCACCAGTGATGCTAGCGGGAGTGCACGCAATGAGCAGTTCTTC,CATSDASGSARNEQFF
TRBJ2-7,15,TRBD2,TRBV9,few,TGTGCCAGCAGCGTAGGTACGGGAGGCTCCTACGAGCAGTACTTC,CASSVGTGGSYEQYF
TRBJ2-7,13,.,TRBV2,few,TGTGCCAGCAGTCGACAGTGGAACTACGAGCAGTACTTC,CASSRQWNYEQYF
TRBJ2-1,18,.,TRBV7-3,once,TGTGCCAGCAGCCCGCAGCGAACAGGGATTAGCTCCTACAATGAGCAGTTCTTC,CASSPQRTGISSYNEQFF
TRBJ2-1,12,.,TRBV29-1,.,TGCAGCGTTGTAATATCCTACAATGAGCAGTTCTTC,CSVVISYNEQFF
TRBJ1-1,15,.,TRBV6-1,.,TGTGCCAGCAGACACCAATTCGCTGGGAACACTGAAGCTTTCTTT,CASRHQFAGNTEAFF
TRBJ2-5,13,.,TRBV5-5,.,TGTGCCAGCAGCTTGTACATCCAAGAGACCCAGTACTTC,CASSLYIQETQYF
TRBJ2-7,14,.,TRBV5-1,.,TGCGCCAGCAGCTTGGGCACGGTGGGAGGCGAGCAGTACTTC,CASSLGTVGGEQYF
TRBJ2-7,11,.,TRBV12-3/TRBV12-4,.,TGTGCCAGCAGCCTTCTTCACGAGCAGTACTTC,CASSLLHEQYF
TRBJ2-1,12,TRBD2,TRBV20-1,.,TGCAGTGCTTTAACTAGCGGAAATGAGCAGTTCTTC,CSALTSGNEQFF
TRBJ2-1,15,TRBD2,TRBV5-6,.,TGTGCCAGCAGTCAACCGGGACTAGAATACAATGAGCAGTTCTTC,CASSQPGLEYNEQFF
TRBJ2-1,16,TRBD2,TRBV28,.,TGTGCCAGCAGTTTTTCTGGGGGGGTCGCGAACAATGAGCAGTTCTTC,CASSFSGGVANNEQFF
TRBJ1-6,15,TRBD1,TRBV2,few,TGTGCCAGCAGTTCTAGGACAGGGTCCAGATCACCCCTCCACTTT,CASSSRTGSRSPLHF
TRBJ1-2,14,.,TRBV5-1,few,TGCGCCAGCAGCTTTACGGACTGGGACTATGGCTACACCTTC,CASSFTDWDYGYTF
TRBJ2-3,16,TRBD1,TRBV12-3/TRBV12-4,.,TGTGCCAGCAGTTCCTGGACAGGGCGCCTCACAGATACGCAGTATTTT,CASSSWTGRLTDTQYF
TRBJ2-1,18,TRBD1,TRBV5-1,.,TGCGCCAGCAGCTTGGGGTCCTACAGGGGTGGGAAGGGCAATGAGCAGTTCTTC,CASSLGSYRGGKGNEQFF
TRBJ1-1,11,.,TRBV14,.,TGTGCCAGCAGCCAAGGCCAAAAAGCTTTCTTT,CASSQGQKAFF
TRBJ2-7,13,TRBD1,TRBV5-5,.,TGTGCCAGCAGCCGGGACAGTCCCTACGAGCAGTACTTC,CASSRDSPYEQYF
TRBJ2-4,17,.,TRBV12-3/TRBV12-4,.,TGTGCCAGCAGTCCGAGCTTTGGGACCGGCTGGGGAAACATTCAGTACTTC,CASSPSFGTGWGNIQYF
TRBJ2-1,15,.,TRBV5-5,few,TGTGCCAGCAGCTCGCACTGGCTCAGGTACAATGAGCAGTTCTTC,CASSSHWLRYNEQFF
TRBJ2-5,13,TRBD1,TRBV5-1,.,TGCGCCAGCTCCCTGGGACAGGTGATGGCCCAGTACTTC,CASSLGQVMAQYF
TRBJ2-5,14,TRBD1,TRBV20-1,.,TGCAGTGCTCGTGCTAGTTACAGGGGGGAGACCCAGTACTTC,CSARASYRGETQYF
TRBJ2-5,13,.,TRBV18,few,TGTGCCAGCTCACCACTCTCCGAAGAGACCCAGTACTTC,CASSPLSEETQYF
TRBJ2-5,15,.,TRBV5-1,.,TGCGCCAGCAGCGAAAACAGTGTCAAGGGGGAGACCCAGTACTTC,CASSENSVKGETQYF
TRBJ2-5,13,TRBD1,TRBV3-1,few,TGTGCCAGCAGTCGACAGGGCGTCGAGACCCAGTACTTC,CASSRQGVETQYF
TRBJ2-5,14,TRBD2,TRBV12-3/TRBV12-4,.,TGTGCCAGCAGCGCTAGCGGGAATCAAGAGACCCAGTACTTC,CASSASGNQETQYF
TRBJ2-2,16,.,TRBV5-5,few,TGTGCCAGCAGCCTGCAGGGTGGACTTCCCACCGGGGAGCTGTTTTTT,CASSLQGGLPTGELFF
TRBJ1-4,15,.,TRBV7-2,.,TGTGCCAGCAGCGAGCGACAGGTGCTTAATGAAAAACTGTTTTTT,CASSERQVLNEKLFF